This TCR beta chain was profiled in a study of T-cell memory formation after mild COVID-19. The study's findings and limits: Contracting clones from day 15 to 85 showed balanced CD4/CD8; later expanders favored CD4+. Whether day 37 second-wave clones are SARS-CoV-2-specific was not confirmed. CD8+ contracting clones occupied EMRA, while CD4+ ones occupied mainly CM and EM.

Each CDR3 protein gets one entry after TCRdb re-called the 5' RACE reads with MiXCR. Of roughly 150,000 distinct CDR3 sequences in the sample, around 13% were seen once. As regards this clonotype: Its antigen is undetermined.

The CDR3 is 14 residues long. Looked up from germline, CDR1 is SGHVS and CDR2 is FNYEAQ. V was pared by 3 bases and J by 3 bases, with 11 bases between. The V call is TRBV7-6, the J call TRBJ1-1, with D tentatively TRBD1 (5 bases). The source material was PBMCs or a T cell subset sorted from them (not recorded which). This clonotype was sampled from a young man who had mild COVID-19 (a few samples of this study predate the infection). Cell type and time point are not known. The CDR3 sequence is CASSFNSGDTEAFF. The DNA for the CDR3 is TGTGCCAGCAGCTTTAATTCGGGGGACACTGAAGCTTTCTTT.